This TCR beta chain appears in the sequencing data of a study of high-grade serous ovarian cancer treatment subgroups. Turning to the study itself: Samples averaged around 14,000 reads and approximately 7,000 unique TCR beta rearrangements. Whole-study results and caveats: CDR1 and CDR2 were left unanalyzed; analyses focused on CDR3. Spatial context was lost because tumors were sequenced in bulk. Repertoire similarity ranged about 0.1 to 0.79 between tumors of one patient.

TCRdb's copy holds only in-frame clones and misses some; the assay was immunoSEQ multiplex PCR. The table lists about 8,000 clones, more than 55% of them singletons. Concerning this clone: Its antigen is not identified.

V shed 0 bases and J shed 16 bases, with 15 bases lying between them. The CDR3 has 13 amino acids. Germline CDR1 LNHNV, CDR2 YYDKDF (reference sequence). Tumor samples were obtained before definitive surgery or chemotherapy. Sequencing was done on a sample of tumor tissue. This clonotype originated in a human donor with high-grade serous ovarian cancer. The rearrangement links TRBV15 to TRBJ1-4; tentative D call: TRBD1 (5 bases). CDR3 sequence reads: CATSRDGTGSGFF. The CDR3 DNA sequence: TGTGCCACCAGCAGAGACGGGACGGGGTCTGGGTTTTTT. Full variable domain (rest looked up from reference TRBV15 and TRBJ1-4): DAMVIQNPRYQVTQFGKPVTLSCSQTLNHNVMYWYQQKSSQAPKLLFHYYDKDFNNEADTPDNFQSRRPNTSFCFLDIRSPGLGDTAMYLCATSRDGTGSGFFGSGTQLSVL.